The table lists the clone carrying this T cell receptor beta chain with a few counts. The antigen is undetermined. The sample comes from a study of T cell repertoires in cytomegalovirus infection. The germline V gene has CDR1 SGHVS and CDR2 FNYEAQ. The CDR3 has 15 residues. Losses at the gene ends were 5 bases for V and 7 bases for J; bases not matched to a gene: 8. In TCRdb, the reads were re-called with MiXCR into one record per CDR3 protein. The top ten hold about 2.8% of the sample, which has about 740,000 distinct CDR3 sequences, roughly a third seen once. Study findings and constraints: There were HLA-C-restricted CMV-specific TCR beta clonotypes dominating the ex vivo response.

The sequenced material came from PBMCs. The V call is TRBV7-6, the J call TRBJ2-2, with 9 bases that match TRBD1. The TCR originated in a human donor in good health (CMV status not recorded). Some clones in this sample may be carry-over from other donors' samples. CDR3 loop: CASSPGTGLVGELFF. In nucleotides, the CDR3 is TGTGCCAGCAGCCCCGGGACAGGGCTTGTCGGGGAGCTGTTTTTT.